The source of this T cell receptor beta chain is a study of blood T cell dynamics during melanoma immunotherapy. Measured with immunoSEQ multiplex PCR; TCRdb has only the in-frame clones, and not every one. The profile shows more than 15,000 clones, about 90% of them singletons. This sample's time point: week 3, after first cycle of checkpoint inhibitor. Disease control meant complete response, partial response or stable disease at 12 weeks. Germline V gene data show CDR1 as MDHEN and CDR2 as SYDVKM. This CDR3 has 14 residues. The chain links TRBV28 to TRBJ2-5; D is possibly TRBD1 (6 bases). The J call may be mistaken, given a closer DNA end match to TRBJ2-7. The origin of this receptor is a human donor with melanoma. Source: blood, taken from a patient treated with checkpoint blockade. The CDR3 loop reads CASTEQGKLGEQYF. CDR3 DNA sequence: TGTGCCAGCACCGAACAGGGAAAGTTAGGCGAGCAGTACTTC.